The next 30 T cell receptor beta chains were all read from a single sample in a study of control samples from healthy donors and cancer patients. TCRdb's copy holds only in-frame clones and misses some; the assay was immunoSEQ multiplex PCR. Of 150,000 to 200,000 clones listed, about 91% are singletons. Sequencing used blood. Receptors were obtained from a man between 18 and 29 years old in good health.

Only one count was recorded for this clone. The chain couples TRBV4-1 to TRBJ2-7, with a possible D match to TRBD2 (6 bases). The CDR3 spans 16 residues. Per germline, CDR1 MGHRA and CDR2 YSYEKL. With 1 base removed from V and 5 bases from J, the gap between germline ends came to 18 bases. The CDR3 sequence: CASSQAGGTRPDEQYF. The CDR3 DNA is TGCGCCAGCAGCCAAGCCGGAGGGACCAGACCTGACGAGCAGTACTTC.

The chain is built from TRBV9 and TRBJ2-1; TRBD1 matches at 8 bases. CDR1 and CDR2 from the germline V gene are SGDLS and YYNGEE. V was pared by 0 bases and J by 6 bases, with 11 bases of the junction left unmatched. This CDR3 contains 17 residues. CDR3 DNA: TGTGCCAGCAGCGTAGGTTCGTTGGACAGGGTAGGCAATGAGCAGTTCTTC. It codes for CASSVGSLDRVGNEQFF.

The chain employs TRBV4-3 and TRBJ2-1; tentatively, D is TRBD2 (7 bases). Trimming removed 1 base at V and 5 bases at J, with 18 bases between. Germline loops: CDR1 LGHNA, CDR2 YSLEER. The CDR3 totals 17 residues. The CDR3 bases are TGCGCCAGCAGCCAAGCGGTAGGGGGGGCCTTGGACAATGAGCAGTTCTTC. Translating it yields CASSQAVGGALDNEQFF.

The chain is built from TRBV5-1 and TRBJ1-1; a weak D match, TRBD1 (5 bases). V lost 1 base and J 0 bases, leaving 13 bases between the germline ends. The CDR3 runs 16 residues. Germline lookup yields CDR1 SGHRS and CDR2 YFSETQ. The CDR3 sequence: CASSLPAMGLNTEAFF. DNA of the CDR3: TGCGCCAGCAGCTTGCCGGCCATGGGGCTGAACACTGAAGCTTTCTTT.

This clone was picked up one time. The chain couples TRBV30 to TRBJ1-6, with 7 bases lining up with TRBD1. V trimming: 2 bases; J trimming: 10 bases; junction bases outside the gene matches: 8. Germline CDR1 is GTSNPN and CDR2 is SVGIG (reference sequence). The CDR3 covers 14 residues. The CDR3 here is CAWSSSGGGSPLHF. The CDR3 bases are TGTGCCTGGAGTTCCTCAGGGGGGGGGTCACCCCTCCACTTT.

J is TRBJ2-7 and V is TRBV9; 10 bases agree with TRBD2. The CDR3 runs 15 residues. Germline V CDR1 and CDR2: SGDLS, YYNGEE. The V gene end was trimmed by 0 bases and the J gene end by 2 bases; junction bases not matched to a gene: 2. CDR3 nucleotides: TGTGCCAGCAGCGTAGAAGCGGGGGGGACCTACGAGCAGTACTTC. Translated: CASSVEAGGTYEQYF.

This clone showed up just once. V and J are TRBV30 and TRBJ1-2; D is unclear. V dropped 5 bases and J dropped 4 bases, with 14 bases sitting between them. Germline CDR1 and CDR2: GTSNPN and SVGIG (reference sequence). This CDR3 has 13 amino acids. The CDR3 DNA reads TGTGCCTGGGGGGAGGTCCCCGGCTATGGCTACACCTTC. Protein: CAWGEVPGYGYTF.

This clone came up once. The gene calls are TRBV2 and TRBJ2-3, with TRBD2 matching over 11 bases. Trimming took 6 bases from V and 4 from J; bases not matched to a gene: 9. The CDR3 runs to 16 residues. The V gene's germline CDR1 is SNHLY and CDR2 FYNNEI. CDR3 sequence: CASRLGSGGGSDTQYF. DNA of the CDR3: TGTGCCAGCAGGCTCGGTAGCGGGGGGGGCTCAGATACGCAGTATTTT.

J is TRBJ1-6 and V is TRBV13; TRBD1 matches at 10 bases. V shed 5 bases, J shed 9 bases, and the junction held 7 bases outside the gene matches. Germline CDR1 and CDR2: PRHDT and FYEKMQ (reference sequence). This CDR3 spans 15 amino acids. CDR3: CASSTRQGASSPLHF. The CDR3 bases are TGTGCCAGCAGCACCCGACAGGGGGCTAGTTCACCCCTCCACTTT. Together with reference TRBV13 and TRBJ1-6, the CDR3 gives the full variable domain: AAGVIQSPRHLIKEKRETATLKCYPIPRHDTVYWYQQGPGQDPQFLISFYEKMQSDKGSIPDRFSAQQFSDYHSELNMSSLELGDSALYFCASSTRQGASSPLHFGNGTRLTVT.

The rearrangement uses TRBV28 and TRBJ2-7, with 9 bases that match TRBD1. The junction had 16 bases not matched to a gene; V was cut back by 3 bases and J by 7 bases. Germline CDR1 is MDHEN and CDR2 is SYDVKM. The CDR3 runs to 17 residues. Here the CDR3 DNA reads TGTGCCAGCAGTTTGACAGGGGGAGATCGCCCCCTGAGAGAGCAGTACTTC. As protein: CASSLTGGDRPLREQYF.

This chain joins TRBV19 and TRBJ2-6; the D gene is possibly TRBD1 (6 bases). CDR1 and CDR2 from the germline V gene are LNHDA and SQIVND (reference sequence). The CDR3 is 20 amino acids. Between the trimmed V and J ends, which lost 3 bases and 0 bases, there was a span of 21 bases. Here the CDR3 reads CASSIGAFRGPSSGANVLTF. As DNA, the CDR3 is TGTGCCAGTAGTATTGGGGCTTTCAGGGGCCCCTCCTCTGGGGCCAACGTCCTGACTTTC.

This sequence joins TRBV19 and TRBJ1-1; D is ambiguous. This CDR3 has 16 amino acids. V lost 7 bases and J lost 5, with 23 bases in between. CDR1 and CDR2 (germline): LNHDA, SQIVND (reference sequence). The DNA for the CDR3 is TGTGCCAGTAATCTCCTCCGGGCCCCTGGAGAGACTGAAGCTTTCTTT. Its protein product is CASNLLRAPGETEAFF.

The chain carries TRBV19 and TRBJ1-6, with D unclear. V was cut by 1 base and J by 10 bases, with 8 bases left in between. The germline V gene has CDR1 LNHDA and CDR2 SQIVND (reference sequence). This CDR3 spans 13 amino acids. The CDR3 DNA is TGTGCCAGTAGTATAGGGTGGAAATCACCCCTCCACTTT. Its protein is CASSIGWKSPLHF.

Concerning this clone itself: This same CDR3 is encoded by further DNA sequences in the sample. The CDR3 reads CASSLGRGNYGYTF. CDR3 DNA: TGTGCCAGCAGCTTAGGCCGGGGTAACTATGGCTACACCTTC. This sequence joins TRBV13 and TRBJ1-2; D call uncertain. The CDR3 contains 14 residues. Trimming stripped 0 bases from V and 1 base from J, with 6 bases between. The germline CDR1 and CDR2 sequences are PRHDT and FYEKMQ (reference sequence). The variable domain in full, completed from reference TRBV13 and TRBJ1-2, reads AAGVIQSPRHLIKEKRETATLKCYPIPRHDTVYWYQQGPGQDPQFLISFYEKMQSDKGSIPDRFSAQQFSDYHSELNMSSLELGDSALYFCASSLGRGNYGYTFGSGTRLTVV.

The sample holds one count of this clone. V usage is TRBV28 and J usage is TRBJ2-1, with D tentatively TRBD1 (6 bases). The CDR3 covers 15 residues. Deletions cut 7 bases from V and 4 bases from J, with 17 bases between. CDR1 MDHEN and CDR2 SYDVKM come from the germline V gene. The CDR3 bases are TGTGCCAGCATCCCCGCAGGGGAAACATACAATGAGCAGTTCTTC. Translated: CASIPAGETYNEQFF.

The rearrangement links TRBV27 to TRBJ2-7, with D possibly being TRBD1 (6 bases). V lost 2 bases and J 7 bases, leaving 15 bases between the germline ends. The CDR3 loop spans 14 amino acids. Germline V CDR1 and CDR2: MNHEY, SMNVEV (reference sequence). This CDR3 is CASSLRISQGEQYF. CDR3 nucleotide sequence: TGTGCCAGCAGTTTACGCATCTCTCAGGGGGAGCAGTACTTC.

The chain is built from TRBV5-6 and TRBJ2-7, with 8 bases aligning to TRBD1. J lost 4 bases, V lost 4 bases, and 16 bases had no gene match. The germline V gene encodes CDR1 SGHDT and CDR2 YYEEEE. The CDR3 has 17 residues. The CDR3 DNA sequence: TGTGCCAGCAGCCAGGGTGTGAGGCAGGGGGCCTTATACGAGCAGTACTTC. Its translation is CASSQGVRQGALYEQYF.

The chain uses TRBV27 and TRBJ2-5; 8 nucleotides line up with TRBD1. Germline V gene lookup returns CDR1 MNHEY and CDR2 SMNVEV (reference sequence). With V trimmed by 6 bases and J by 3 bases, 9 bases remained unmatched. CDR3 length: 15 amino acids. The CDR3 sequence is CASSSWVTGEETQYF. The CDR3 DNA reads TGTGCCAGCAGCTCCTGGGTGACAGGGGAAGAGACCCAGTACTTC.

CDR3 amino acids: CASSFSGAANTGELFF. The CDR3 nucleotides read TGTGCCAGCAGCTTTAGTGGGGCGGCGAACACCGGGGAGCTGTTTTTT. The chain links TRBV7-6 to TRBJ2-2, with a weak D call TRBD1 (5 bases). The CDR3 extends over 16 amino acids. Germline CDR1 and CDR2: SGHVS and FNYEAQ. Trimming shortened V by 3 bases and J by 0 bases, and 11 bases separated the two germline ends. Drawing the rest from reference TRBV7-6 and TRBJ2-2, the complete variable domain is GAGVSQSPRYKVTKRGQDVALRCDPISGHVSLYWYRQALGQGPEFLTYFNYEAQQDKSGLPNDRFSAERPEGSISTLTIQRTEQRDSAMYRCASSFSGAANTGELFFGEGSRLTVL.

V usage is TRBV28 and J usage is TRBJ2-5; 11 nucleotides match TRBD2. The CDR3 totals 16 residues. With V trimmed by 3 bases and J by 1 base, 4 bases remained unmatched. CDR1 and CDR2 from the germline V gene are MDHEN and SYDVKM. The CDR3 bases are TGTGCCAGCAGTTTTTCGGGACTAGCGGTCCAAGAGACCCAGTACTTC. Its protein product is CASSFSGLAVQETQYF.

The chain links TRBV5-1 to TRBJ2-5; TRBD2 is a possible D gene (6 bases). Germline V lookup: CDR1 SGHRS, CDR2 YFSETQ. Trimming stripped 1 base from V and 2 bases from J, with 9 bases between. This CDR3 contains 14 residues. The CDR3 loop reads CASSLTGVQETQYF. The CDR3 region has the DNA TGCGCCAGCAGCTTGACGGGGGTTCAAGAGACCCAGTACTTC. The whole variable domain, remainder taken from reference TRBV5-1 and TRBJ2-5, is KAGVTQTPRYLIKTRGQQVTLSCSPISGHRSVSWYQQTPGQGLQFLFEYFSETQRNKGNFPGRFSGRQFSNSRSEMNVSTLELGDSALYLCASSLTGVQETQYFGPGTRLLVL.

The CDR3 sequence is CASSVTAGAAEAFF. DNA for the CDR3: TGTGCCAGCAGCGTAACGGCGGGAGCTGCTGAAGCTTTCTTT. This chain uses TRBV3-1 (or the pseudogene TRBV3-2) with TRBJ1-1; D is unclear. The CDR3 is 14 amino acids. V shed 5 bases and J shed 6 bases, with 16 bases lying between them. CDR1 LGHDT and CDR2 YNNKEL come from the germline V gene (reference sequence).

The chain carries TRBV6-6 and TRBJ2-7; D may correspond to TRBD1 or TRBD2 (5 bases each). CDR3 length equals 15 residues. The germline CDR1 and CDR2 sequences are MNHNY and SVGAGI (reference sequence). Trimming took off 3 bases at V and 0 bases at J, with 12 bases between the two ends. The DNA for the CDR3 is TGTGCCAGCAGTTATAGGGGACCAACCTCCTACGAGCAGTACTTC. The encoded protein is CASSYRGPTSYEQYF.

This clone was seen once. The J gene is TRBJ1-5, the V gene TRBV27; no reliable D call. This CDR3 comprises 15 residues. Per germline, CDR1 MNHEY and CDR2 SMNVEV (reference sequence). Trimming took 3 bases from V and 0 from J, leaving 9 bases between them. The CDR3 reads CASSLSRYSNQPQHF. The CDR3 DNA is TGTGCCAGCAGTTTGTCCAGGTATAGCAATCAGCCCCAGCATTTT.

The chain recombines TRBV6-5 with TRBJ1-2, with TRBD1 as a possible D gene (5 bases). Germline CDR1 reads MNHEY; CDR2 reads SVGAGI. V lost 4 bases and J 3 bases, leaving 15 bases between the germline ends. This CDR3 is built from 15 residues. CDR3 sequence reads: CASSSSGGSYYGYTF. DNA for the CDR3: TGTGCCAGCAGTTCCTCCGGGGGATCATACTATGGCTACACCTTC.

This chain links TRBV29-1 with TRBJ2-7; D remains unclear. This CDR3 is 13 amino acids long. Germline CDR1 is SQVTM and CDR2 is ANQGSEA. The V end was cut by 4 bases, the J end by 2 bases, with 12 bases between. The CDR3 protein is CSVGMSFTYEQYF. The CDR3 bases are TGCAGCGTTGGCATGTCGTTTACCTACGAGCAGTACTTC.

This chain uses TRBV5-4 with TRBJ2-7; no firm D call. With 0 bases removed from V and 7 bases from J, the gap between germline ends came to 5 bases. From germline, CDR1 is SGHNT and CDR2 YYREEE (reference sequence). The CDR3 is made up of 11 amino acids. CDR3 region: CASSLEAEQYF. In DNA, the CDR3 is TGTGCCAGCAGCTTGGAGGCAGAGCAGTACTTC.

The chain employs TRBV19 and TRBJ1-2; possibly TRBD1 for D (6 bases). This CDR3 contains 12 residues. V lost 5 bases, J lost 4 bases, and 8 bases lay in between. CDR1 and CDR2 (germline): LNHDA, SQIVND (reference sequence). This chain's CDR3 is CASSQGFYGYTF. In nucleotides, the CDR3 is TGTGCCAGTAGTCAGGGGTTCTATGGCTACACCTTC.

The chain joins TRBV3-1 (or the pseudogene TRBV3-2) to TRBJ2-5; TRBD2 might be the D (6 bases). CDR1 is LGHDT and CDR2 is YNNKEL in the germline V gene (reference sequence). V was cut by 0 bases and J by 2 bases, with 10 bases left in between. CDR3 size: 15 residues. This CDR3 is CASSQDSGMQETQYF. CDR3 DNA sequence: TGTGCCAGCAGCCAAGATAGCGGAATGCAAGAGACCCAGTACTTC.

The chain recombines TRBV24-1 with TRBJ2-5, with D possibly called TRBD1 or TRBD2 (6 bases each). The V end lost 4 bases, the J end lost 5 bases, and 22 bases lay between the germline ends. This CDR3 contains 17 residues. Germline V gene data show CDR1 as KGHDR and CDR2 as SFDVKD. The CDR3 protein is CATSDPTGLGGGETQYF. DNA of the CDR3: TGTGCCACCAGTGACCCAACAGGGCTCGGGGGTGGTGAGACCCAGTACTTC.